Presented here are 27 T cell receptor beta chains from one specimen sequenced in a study of cytotoxic CD8 clonotypes in ibrutinib-treated CLL. Measured with immunoSEQ multiplex PCR; TCRdb has only the in-frame clones, and not every one. The sample has approximately 300,000 clones, roughly 79% seen once. This material consisted of PBMCs, taken before ibrutinib treatment. The receptors stem from a human donor with chronic lymphocytic leukemia.

In this sample, this clone turned up once. This chain links TRBV4-3 with TRBJ2-7, with no clear D. CDR1 and CDR2 (germline): LGHNA, YSLEER. The CDR3 is 17 amino acids. Between the trimmed V and J ends, which lost 0 bases and 0 bases, there was a span of 15 bases. The CDR3 sequence: CASSQDILGRSSYEQYF. The DNA of the CDR3 is TGCGCCAGCAGCCAAGATATCCTCGGCAGGAGCTCCTACGAGCAGTACTTC.

The chain uses TRBV18 and TRBJ1-1; D is undetermined. The CDR3 extends over 14 amino acids. The ends were cut back, 6 bases at V and 3 bases at J, with 14 bases in the middle. The germline gives CDR1 KGHSH, CDR2 LQKENI. The CDR3 nucleotides read TGTGCCAGCTCGCTTTTACCCGCAGACACTGAAGCTTTCTTT. This gives the protein CASSLLPADTEAFF. Drawing the rest from reference TRBV18 and TRBJ1-1, the complete variable domain is NAGVMQNPRHLVRRRGQEARLRCSPMKGHSHVYWYRQLPEEGLKFMVYLQKENIIDESGMPKERFSAEFPKEGPSILRIQQVVRGDSAAYFCASSLLPADTEAFFGQGTRLTVV.

This sequence joins TRBV6-5 and TRBJ2-2; no firm D call. Trimming cost V 1 base and J 7 bases, with 4 bases left between them. There are 12 residues in the CDR3. Germline V gene lookup returns CDR1 MNHEY and CDR2 SVGAGI. CDR3 protein: CASSYWGGELFF. Here the CDR3 DNA reads TGTGCCAGCAGTTACTGGGGCGGGGAGCTGTTTTTT.

This rearrangement joins TRBV30 to TRBJ2-2, with D unresolved. This CDR3 spans 15 amino acids. The germline V gene has CDR1 GTSNPN and CDR2 SVGIG (reference sequence). Trimming cost V 0 bases and J 0 bases, with 8 bases left between them. CDR3 bases: TGTGCCTGGAGTGTCGGTGCCGCGAACACCGGGGAGCTGTTTTTT. This gives the protein CAWSVGAANTGELFF.

The chain is built from TRBV6-5 and TRBJ2-7; 8 bases map to TRBD2. Germline-derived CDR1 and CDR2 are MNHEY and SVGAGI. The trim removed 5 bases at V and 5 bases at J, leaving 8 bases unmatched. The CDR3 has 14 residues. This CDR3 reads CASSRSGTRDEQYF. In DNA, the CDR3 is TGTGCCAGCAGTCGATCCGGGACTAGGGACGAGCAGTACTTC.

This clone has a handful of counts. J is TRBJ1-1 and V is TRBV30; D uncertain. Germline CDR1 and CDR2: GTSNPN and SVGIG (reference sequence). This CDR3 region has 12 residues. Trimming cost V 2 bases and J 0 bases, with 4 bases left between them. The CDR3 DNA is TGTGCCTGGAGTTTGGTGAACACTGAAGCTTTCTTT. Translating it yields CAWSLVNTEAFF.

This sequence joins TRBV5-1 and TRBJ2-3; unclear D gene. Germline loops: CDR1 SGHRS, CDR2 YFSETQ. Trimming cost V 0 bases and J 4 bases, with 12 bases left between them. This CDR3 is built from 15 residues. The CDR3 loop reads CASSLDLPYADTQYF. In nucleotides, the CDR3 is TGCGCCAGCAGCTTGGATCTTCCCTATGCAGATACGCAGTATTTT.

J is TRBJ1-3 and V is TRBV28, with D uncertain. CDR3 size: 16 residues. Trimming left V 8 bases short and J 0 bases short, with 17 bases between. The V gene's germline CDR1 is MDHEN and CDR2 SYDVKM. In nucleotides, the CDR3 is TGTGCCAGCGGCCCCCCGGCAGGCGCCTCTGGAAACACCATATATTTT. Translated: CASGPPAGASGNTIYF.

The V gene is TRBV7-9, the J gene TRBJ2-6; no clear D. V was trimmed by 1 base and J by 3 bases, leaving 7 bases between them. CDR3 length: 15 amino acids. From germline, CDR1 is SEHNR and CDR2 FQNEAQ (reference sequence). As DNA, the CDR3 is TGTGCCAGCAGCTTAGGTGGGTTTGGGGCCAACGTCCTGACTTTC. It specifies CASSLGGFGANVLTF. Full variable domain (rest looked up from reference TRBV7-9 and TRBJ2-6): DTGVSQNPRHKITKRGQNVTFRCDPISEHNRLYWYRQTLGQGPEFLTYFQNEAQLEKSRLLSDRFSAERPKGSFSTLEIQRTEQGDSAMYLCASSLGGFGANVLTFGAGSRLTVL.

This sequence joins TRBV5-6 and TRBJ2-3; 7 bases are shared with TRBD1. This CDR3 contains 16 residues. Unmatched junction bases numbered 10, after V lost 0 bases and J lost 6 bases. The germline V gene encodes CDR1 SGHDT and CDR2 YYEEEE. The CDR3 loop reads CASSLVKGAKPDTQYF. CDR3 DNA: TGTGCCAGCAGCTTGGTCAAGGGGGCTAAGCCGGATACGCAGTATTTT.

The chain employs TRBV27 and TRBJ2-5, with TRBD2 matching over 12 bases. The V and J ends lost 6 bases and 5 bases, in that order; junction bases with no gene match: 4. Looked up from germline, CDR1 is MNHEY and CDR2 is SMNVEV (reference sequence). The CDR3 has 14 residues. The CDR3 sequence is CASRGTSGLETQYF. The CDR3 nucleotides are TGTGCCAGCAGGGGGACTAGCGGGCTCGAGACCCAGTACTTC.

This rearrangement joins TRBV5-4 to TRBJ2-4; 12 bases map to TRBD1. Germline V gene lookup returns CDR1 SGHNT and CDR2 YYREEE (reference sequence). V shed 5 bases, J shed 7 bases, and the junction held 7 bases outside the gene matches. The length of the CDR3 is 15 residues. The CDR3 loop reads CASRAGTGGMNIQYF. CDR3 nucleotides: TGTGCCAGCAGAGCCGGGACAGGGGGCATGAACATTCAGTACTTC.

This chain uses TRBV27 with TRBJ1-1; D gene ambiguous. Germline V CDR1 and CDR2: MNHEY, SMNVEV (reference sequence). V dropped 0 bases and J dropped 5 bases, with 10 bases sitting between them. CDR3 length: 14 amino acids. CDR3 coding DNA: TGTGCCAGCAGTTTATCGGGCAGACTTACTGAAGCTTTCTTT. As protein: CASSLSGRLTEAFF.

The chain uses TRBV5-1 and TRBJ2-1; 7 bases match TRBD2. The CDR3 covers 13 residues. Unmatched junction bases numbered 4, after V lost 3 bases and J lost 7 bases. Germline V gene lookup returns CDR1 SGHRS and CDR2 YFSETQ. The CDR3, as DNA: TGCGCCAGCAGCTGGACTAGACGAAATGAGCAGTTCTTC. Translating it yields CASSWTRRNEQFF. The whole variable domain, filled in from reference TRBV5-1 and TRBJ2-1, reads KAGVTQTPRYLIKTRGQQVTLSCSPISGHRSVSWYQQTPGQGLQFLFEYFSETQRNKGNFPGRFSGRQFSNSRSEMNVSTLELGDSALYLCASSWTRRNEQFFGPGTRLTVL.

V and J are TRBV7-6 and TRBJ2-2; 7 bases agree with TRBD2. Unmatched junction bases numbered 8, after V lost 3 bases and J lost 1 base. This CDR3 contains 17 residues. CDR1 SGHVS and CDR2 FNYEAQ come from the germline V gene. DNA of the CDR3: TGTGCCAGCAGCTTTGGGGAGCGGGATAGGAACACCGGGGAGCTGTTTTTT. This encodes CASSFGERDRNTGELFF.

The chain joins TRBV6-1 to TRBJ2-7, with 7 positions matching TRBD1. The V segment lost 6 bases and the J segment 1 base; nucleotides outside the gene matches: 3. This CDR3 spans 13 amino acids. Germline-derived CDR1 and CDR2 are MNHNS and SASEGT. CDR3 sequence: CASRGGLSYEQYF. CDR3 sequence (DNA): TGTGCCAGCAGAGGGGGCTTATCCTACGAGCAGTACTTC.

The rearrangement links TRBV15 to TRBJ2-7; 7 nucleotides agree with TRBD2. The CDR3 runs to 18 residues. V lost 0 bases, J lost 2 bases, and 13 bases stayed unmatched. CDR1 and CDR2 (germline): LNHNV, YYDKDF (reference sequence). CDR3 in amino acids: CATSRDLRLSAGAYEQYF. In DNA, the CDR3 is TGTGCCACCAGCAGAGACCTCCGACTTTCGGCGGGGGCCTACGAGCAGTACTTC.

This clone came up a few times. The chain recombines TRBV6-1 with TRBJ1-2; the D is unclear. The CDR3 length is 14 residues. The V gene lost 11 bases and the J gene lost 10 bases, with 26 bases spanning the gap. CDR1 is MNHNS, CDR2 SASEGT, per germline. CDR3 loop: CAATEDTRGRVYTF. For the CDR3, the DNA is TGTGCCGCGACCGAAGACACTCGCGGAAGAGTCTACACCTTC.

The chain links TRBV5-1 to TRBJ2-7, with no clear D. Looked up from germline, CDR1 is SGHRS and CDR2 is YFSETQ. The CDR3 has 15 amino acids. Trimming shortened V by 0 bases and J by 5 bases, and 15 bases separated the two germline ends. CDR3 residues: CASSLGLADDHEQYF. The CDR3, as DNA: TGCGCCAGCAGCTTGGGTCTTGCGGACGACCACGAGCAGTACTTC.

The chain joins TRBV4-3 to TRBJ1-4; D unresolved. V lost 2 bases to trimming and J lost 5 bases, with 15 bases between them. The germline V gene encodes CDR1 LGHNA and CDR2 YSLEER. The CDR3 extends over 16 amino acids. For the CDR3, the DNA is TGCGCCAGCAGCCAAAAATTGGTTCGAGGGAATGAAAAACTGTTTTTT. Translated, it gives CASSQKLVRGNEKLFF.

The chain uses TRBV28 and TRBJ2-1; perhaps D is TRBD1 or TRBD2 (5 bases each). V gave up 7 bases and J gave up 0 bases, with 16 bases separating them. Per the germline V gene, CDR1 is MDHEN and CDR2 is SYDVKM. This CDR3 is built from 16 residues. The chain's CDR3 is CASKPRGAYSYNEQFF. CDR3 in DNA: TGTGCCAGCAAGCCACGAGGGGCCTACTCCTACAATGAGCAGTTCTTC.

The chain has TRBV29-1 and TRBJ2-1; no clear D. Trimming removed 3 bases from V and 8 bases from J, with 29 bases in between. The CDR3 loop spans 18 amino acids. Per germline, CDR1 SQVTM and CDR2 ANQGSEA. CDR3 amino acids: CSVDSIEARRFLHDEQFF. CDR3 sequence (DNA): TGCAGCGTTGACTCGATTGAAGCCAGGCGCTTTCTGCACGATGAGCAGTTCTTC.

The V gene is TRBV4-3, the J gene TRBJ2-3; 9 nucleotides line up with TRBD2. The V gene's germline CDR1 is LGHNA and CDR2 YSLEER. J was trimmed by 5 bases and V by 0 bases; bases with no gene match: 6. This CDR3 contains 16 residues. The CDR3 DNA reads as TGCGCCAGCAGCCAAGATTTCTGGCGGGAGGGAGATACGCAGTATTTT. Its protein product is CASSQDFWREGDTQYF.

The chain links TRBV27 to TRBJ2-3, with TRBD2 matching over 12 bases. This CDR3 region has 18 residues. From germline, CDR1 is MNHEY and CDR2 SMNVEV (reference sequence). J lost 2 bases, V lost 3 bases, and 9 bases had no gene match. The CDR3 sequence: CASSFGSSGRATTDTQYF. The DNA for the CDR3 is TGTGCCAGCAGTTTCGGGTCTAGCGGGAGGGCCACCACAGATACGCAGTATTTT.

A word on this clone: Distinct nucleotide sequences in the sample also encode this CDR3. This chain uses TRBV7-2 with TRBJ1-1; D call uncertain. Per germline, CDR1 SGHTA and CDR2 FQGNSA. V shed 2 bases and J shed 7 bases, with 17 bases lying between them. The CDR3 is made up of 15 amino acids. CDR3 loop: CASSLLGSLGGEAFF. CDR3 nucleotide sequence: TGTGCCAGCAGCTTACTAGGGTCCCTCGGAGGTGAAGCTTTCTTT.

This sequence joins TRBV4-1 and TRBJ1-5, with D unclear. The CDR3 totals 14 residues. Germline lookup yields CDR1 MGHRA and CDR2 YSYEKL. Trimming removed 0 bases from V and 4 bases from J, with 7 bases in between. CDR3 protein: CASSQDGGNQPQHF. Written as DNA, the CDR3 is TGCGCCAGCAGCCAAGATGGCGGTAATCAGCCCCAGCATTTT.

In its sample, this clone was seen a few times. The chain links TRBV7-7 to TRBJ2-4; 14 bases map to TRBD2. Per germline, CDR1 SSHAT and CDR2 FNYEAQ (reference sequence). The ends lost 5 bases at V and 3 bases at J; junction bases unmatched: 6. The CDR3 is 17 amino acids. The CDR3 region has the DNA TGTGCCAGCAGCCCGGGACTAGCGGGAGAAATCAAAAACATTCAGTACTTC. It specifies CASSPGLAGEIKNIQYF.